Listed below are T cell receptor beta chains from one sample, sequenced in a study of T cells in Graves' hyperthyroidism and ophthalmopathy. TCRdb called the multiplex PCR reads again in MiXCR, with one record for every CDR3 protein. The repertoire holds under 350,000 distinct CDR3 sequences, with roughly 14% as singletons. Sequenced material: blood. Source of these receptors: a woman in her twenties or thirties with Graves' hyperthyroidism that later progressed to Graves' ophthalmopathy. The CDR3 runs from the conserved cysteine through the conserved F or W. A D gene is named only where the DNA matches it firmly. Clone size is given for some rows only: seen once, a few or many times, or a class if the clone is expanded.

V gene	clone size	D gene	J gene	CDR3 length	CDR3 DNA	CDR3 protein
TRBV14	few	-	TRBJ2-7	15	TGTGCCAGCAGCCGGACGGGACTTGAGTCCTACGAGCAGTACTTC	CASSRTGLESYEQYF
TRBV14	many	-	TRBJ2-7	14	TGTGCCAGCAGCCCGAACCTAGGGCTGGTCGAGCAGTACTTC	CASSPNLGLVEQYF
TRBV4-2	many	TRBD2	TRBJ2-7	14	TGTGCCAGCAGCCGGTCTAGCGGGGGCAACGAGCAGTACTTC	CASSRSSGGNEQYF
TRBV5-1	many	-	TRBJ2-3	15	TGCGCCAGCAGGCGCATCGTAGTCGACACAGATACGCAGTATTTT	CASRRIVVDTDTQYF
TRBV7-2	many	TRBD2	TRBJ2-3	16	TGTGCCAGCAGCAACGGGGCGGGAGGGTACACAGATACGCAGTATTTT	CASSNGAGGYTDTQYF
TRBV3-1	many	-	TRBJ1-5	15	TGTGCCAGCAGCATGGGGACTGGCGGTCATCAGCCCCAGCATTTT	CASSMGTGGHQPQHF
TRBV11-2	once	TRBD2	TRBJ2-2	17	TGTGCCAGCAGCTTGTGGGGGGGCGCGGGAGGCACCGGGGAGCTGTTTTTT	CASSLWGGAGGTGELFF
TRBV6-1	many	-	TRBJ1-1	12	TGTGCCAGCTGGTTGGGGGGCGCTCAAGCTTTCTTT	CASWLGGAQAFF
TRBV28	-	-	TRBJ2-3	13	TGTGCCAGCAGTCGCGGGACACAGTTGACGCAGTATTTT	CASSRGTQLTQYF
TRBV7-9	many	-	TRBJ2-1	15	TGTGCCAGCAGCTTAGGGAAGCGGGTATTCAATGAGCAGTTCTTC	CASSLGKRVFNEQFF
TRBV18	many	TRBD2	TRBJ2-1	16	TGTGCCAGCTCACCTAGAGCGGGGGCCTCCTACAATGAGCAGTTCTTC	CASSPRAGASYNEQFF
TRBV5-1	few	-	TRBJ1-2	14	TGCGCCAGCACGATGGACAGCACATACTATGGCTACACCTTC	CASTMDSTYYGYTF
TRBV28	many	-	TRBJ1-6	15	TGTGCCAGCAGTTTGGCGGGACAATATAATTCACCCCTCCACTTT	CASSLAGQYNSPLHF
TRBV28	many	TRBD1	TRBJ1-1	18	TGTGCCAGCAGTTTAAGGGATCTTCCGGACAGGGCGAACACTGAAGCTTTCTTT	CASSLRDLPDRANTEAFF
TRBV7-2	many	-	TRBJ1-5	13	TGTGCCAGCAGCTCAGGATATTATCAGCCCCAGCATTTT	CASSSGYYQPQHF
TRBV4-3	-	TRBD2	TRBJ2-3	16	TGCGCCAGCAGCCAAGAACCAACGGGAGGGGCAGATACGCAGTATTTT	CASSQEPTGGADTQYF
TRBV20-1	-	-	TRBJ2-7	15	TGCAGTGCTAGAGAAGGCGGTCTACTCTCCTACGAGCGGTACTTC	CSAREGGLLSYERYF
TRBV29-1	-	-	TRBJ1-3	15	TGCAGCGTTGAAGGTGGCACAGTCTCTGGAAACACCATATATTTT	CSVEGGTVSGNTIYF
TRBV19	many	TRBD1	TRBJ1-1	13	TGTGCCAGTAGTGCAGGGACAGACACTGAAGCTTTCTTT	CASSAGTDTEAFF
TRBV15	many	TRBD2	TRBJ2-7	18	TGTGCCACCAGCTTCCGAGGGCAGGTCGAACCGGGGGGGCACGAGCAGTACTTC	CATSFRGQVEPGGHEQYF
TRBV2	many	-	TRBJ1-3	11	TGTGCCAGCAGTGAAGAAAACACCATATATTTT	CASSEENTIYF
TRBV5-1	once	-	TRBJ1-1	13	TGCGCCAGCAGCGTCCGGGACTATAATGAAGCTTTCTTT	CASSVRDYNEAFF
TRBV12-3/TRBV12-4	many	TRBD1	TRBJ1-5	14	TGTGCCAGCAGTTGGGACAGCGGGGCCCAGCCCCAGCATTTT	CASSWDSGAQPQHF
TRBV27	many	TRBD1	TRBJ2-7	14	TGTGCCAGCCAAGGGGTTCAGACAGGGTACGAGCAGTACTTC	CASQGVQTGYEQYF
TRBV5-1	many	-	TRBJ2-7	15	TGCGCCAGCAGCTTCACCTCAGGGCGTCTGGGGGAGCAGTACTTC	CASSFTSGRLGEQYF
TRBV4-3	many	-	TRBJ2-3	13	TGCGCCAGCAGCCAAGTCTTCACAGATACGCAGTATTTT	CASSQVFTDTQYF
TRBV7-9	many	TRBD1	TRBJ1-1	15	TGTGCCAGCAGCTCCCAGGGGGGGGGAAACACTGAAGCTTTCTTT	CASSSQGGGNTEAFF
TRBV29-1	many	TRBD2	TRBJ2-7	15	TGCAGCGTTTGGACTAGCGGGAGCATAGCGAGTGAGCAGTACTTC	CSVWTSGSIASEQYF
TRBV30	-	-	TRBJ2-1	13	TGTGCCTGGAGTTTCGGCGTTCTTGGCGAGCAGTTCTTC	CAWSFGVLGEQFF
TRBV27	many	TRBD2	TRBJ2-1	16	TGTGCCAGCAGTCGACACCCTAGCGGGGGGAACAATGAGCAGTTCTTC	CASSRHPSGGNNEQFF
TRBV28	many	-	TRBJ2-7	16	TGTGCCAGCAGTTTATTCCGGCCCCCCTACCCCGACGAGCAGTACTTC	CASSLFRPPYPDEQYF
TRBV28	-	-	TRBJ1-5	15	TGTGCCAGCAGTTTCCTTCAGACGGGCAATCAGCCCCAGCATTTT	CASSFLQTGNQPQHF
TRBV6-2/TRBV6-3	few	-	TRBJ2-3	16	TGTGCCAGCAGTTCAGACCGGGACTGGGGCACAGATACGCAGTATTTT	CASSSDRDWGTDTQYF
TRBV18	many	-	TRBJ2-7	16	TGTGCCAGCTCACCGGGGGGAGGCAGGAGCTCCTACGAGCAGTACTTC	CASSPGGGRSSYEQYF
TRBV5-6	many	-	TRBJ2-7	16	TGTGCCAGCAGCCAGGGCCCGACAGCGAGCTCCTACGAGCAGTACTTC	CASSQGPTASSYEQYF
TRBV20-1	many	TRBD2	TRBJ2-1	17	TGCAGTGCTAGAGGTCTCAGCGGGAGGGGGTCCAGCAATGAGCAGTTCTTC	CSARGLSGRGSSNEQFF
TRBV28	many	-	TRBJ2-5	14	TGTGCCAGCAGTTCCGCCCCACAGCAAGAGACCCAGTACTTC	CASSSAPQQETQYF
TRBV12-3/TRBV12-4	once	-	TRBJ1-1	13	TGTGCCAGCAAACGAGACTTGAACACTGAAGCTTTCTTT	CASKRDLNTEAFF
TRBV20-1	many	TRBD2	TRBJ2-7	15	TGCAGTGCTCTCTCCACTAGCGGGAGCACCTACGAGCAGTACTTC	CSALSTSGSTYEQYF
TRBV11-2	many	-	TRBJ1-1	12	TGTGCCAGCAGCCCCACGGCGGTTGAAGCTTTCTTT	CASSPTAVEAFF
TRBV9	-	-	TRBJ2-1	14	TGTGCCAGCAGCGCGGGGGGCGGCTACAATGAGCAGTTCTTC	CASSAGGGYNEQFF
TRBV20-1	many	TRBD2	TRBJ2-1	17	TGCAGTGCCATAGAGCCCCGACTAGCGGGAGGGCCCCATGAGCAGTTCTTC	CSAIEPRLAGGPHEQFF
TRBV11-1	-	-	TRBJ2-5	15	TGCGCCAGCAGCCAAGAACCCACCCGGCAAGAGACCCAGTACTTC	CASSQEPTRQETQYF
TRBV29-1	-	-	TRBJ2-1	15	TGCAGCGTTGAAGACCCCCGCGGACAGTCCTACGAGCAGTTCTTC	CSVEDPRGQSYEQFF
TRBV20-1	many	TRBD1	TRBJ1-4	16	TGCAGTGCTAGAGATAAAAGGGACAGGCCCTATGAAAAACTGTTTTTT	CSARDKRDRPYEKLFF
TRBV7-9	many	-	TRBJ2-1	12	TGTGCCAGCAGCTCCCGAGGGTATGAGCAGTTCTTC	CASSSRGYEQFF
TRBV7-3	many	-	TRBJ2-6	15	TGTGCCAGCAGCGAGGACAGCTCTGGGGCCAACGTCCTGACTTTC	CASSEDSSGANVLTF
TRBV11-2	few	TRBD2	TRBJ2-7	15	TGTGCCAGCAGCATTTTGACTAGCGGGAACTACGAGCAGTACTTC	CASSILTSGNYEQYF
TRBV7-2	many	-	TRBJ1-4	15	TGTGCCAGCAGCTTGACCACCCTCATAGGGGAAAAACTGTTTTTT	CASSLTTLIGEKLFF
TRBV6-1	many	-	TRBJ2-7	13	TGTGCCAGCCGGGGTTTGAGCTCCTACGAGCAGTACTTC	CASRGLSSYEQYF
TRBV15	few	-	TRBJ2-3	14	TGTGCCACCAGCAGAGAATCCTTCCCAGATACGCAGTATTTT	CATSRESFPDTQYF
TRBV28	many	TRBD2	TRBJ2-7	12	TGTGCCAGCATGGAGGGAGGGTACGAGCAGTACTTC	CASMEGGYEQYF
TRBV13	many	-	TRBJ1-2	13	TGTGCCAGCAGCATTCAGGGTCGAGACGGCTACACCTTC	CASSIQGRDGYTF
TRBV7-9	many	-	TRBJ2-7	13	TGTGCCAGCACCCGGGACTTCAACTACGAGCAGTACTTC	CASTRDFNYEQYF
TRBV30	few	-	TRBJ2-2	16	TGTGCCTGGAGTGTACGAAGCGGAGGAAACACCGGGGAGCTGTTTTTT	CAWSVRSGGNTGELFF
TRBV20-1	-	-	TRBJ2-5	15	TGCAGTGCTAGACAAGGAGCGGCTGGGTGGGAGACCCAGTACTTC	CSARQGAAGWETQYF
TRBV6-1	many	-	TRBJ2-6	15	TGTGCCAGCAGTTCCTTGACCTCTGGGGCCAACGTCCTGACTTTC	CASSSLTSGANVLTF